This T cell receptor (beta chain) was found in a study of blood T cell repertoires in COVID-19. Profiled with immunoSEQ multiplex PCR; TCRdb holds only in-frame clones, not every one. The sample consists of a few hundred thousand clones, around 80% of them appearing once. Only one count was recorded for this clone. At one end the junction does not follow the germline gene, possibly because of a read error. The CDR3 length is 15 residues. Germline V gene data show CDR1 as SGDLS and CDR2 as YYNGEE. The specimen sequenced was PBMCs or T cells enriched from blood (not recorded which). The chain joins TRBV9 to TRBJ2-1; 10 nucleotides agree with TRBD2. This TCR came from a man aged 25 to 40 with acute COVID-19. The CDR3 DNA reads as TGTGCCAGCAGAGCTAGCGGGAGCTCCAACAATGAGCAGTTCTTC. Translation gives CASRASGSSNNEQFF.